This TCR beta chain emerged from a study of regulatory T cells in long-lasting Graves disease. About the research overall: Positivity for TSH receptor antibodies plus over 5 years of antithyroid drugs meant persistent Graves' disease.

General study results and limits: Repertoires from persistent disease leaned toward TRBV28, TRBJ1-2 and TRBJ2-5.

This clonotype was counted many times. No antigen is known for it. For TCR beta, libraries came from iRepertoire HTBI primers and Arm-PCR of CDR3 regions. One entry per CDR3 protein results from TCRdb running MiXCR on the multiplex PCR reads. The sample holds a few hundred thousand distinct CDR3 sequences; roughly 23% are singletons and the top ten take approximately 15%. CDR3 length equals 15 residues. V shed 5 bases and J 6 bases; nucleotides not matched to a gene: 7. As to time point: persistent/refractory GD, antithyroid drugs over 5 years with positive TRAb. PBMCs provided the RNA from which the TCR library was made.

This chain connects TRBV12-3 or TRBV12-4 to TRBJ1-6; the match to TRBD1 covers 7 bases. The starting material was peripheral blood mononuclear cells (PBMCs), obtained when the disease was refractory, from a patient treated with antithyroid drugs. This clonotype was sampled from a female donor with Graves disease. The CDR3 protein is CASSPRQGGNSPLHF. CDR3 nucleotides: TGTGCCAGCAGTCCAAGACAGGGAGGTAATTCACCCCTCCACTTT.